The 11 T cell receptor beta chains listed next were all sequenced from one sample in a study of graft-versus-host responses after intestinal transplantation. No cognate antigen is known for these TCRs. Repertoires were generated with immunoSEQ multiplex PCR, while TCRdb's copy carries only in-frame clones and drops some. The repertoire consists of tens of thousands of clones, with around 90% occurring once and the leading ten covering less than 5%. The sample consisted of unstimulated CD8+ T cells sorted from spleen or lymph node cells, taken before transplant. The receptors stem from a human donor who was the organ donor for an intestinal transplant.

This chain connects TRBV10-3 to TRBJ2-3; 8 positions match TRBD1. The germline V gene encodes CDR1 ENHRY and CDR2 SYGVKD. With V trimmed by 7 bases and J by 6 bases, 15 bases remained unmatched. The CDR3 contains 16 residues. The chain's CDR3 is CAIKRTGPFLVDTQYF. Written as DNA, the CDR3 is TGTGCCATCAAACGGACAGGGCCTTTTCTGGTGGATACGCAGTATTTT.

CDR3 loop: CASSPSGFTAYEQYV. The CDR3 region has the DNA TGTGCCAGCTCCCCTAGCGGGTTTACGGCCTACGAGCAGTACGTC. The chain combines TRBV18 with TRBJ2-7; 8 bases line up with TRBD2. V gave up 6 bases and J gave up 2 bases; unmatched junction bases: 9. This CDR3 is built from 15 residues. The V gene's germline CDR1 is KGHSH and CDR2 LQKENI.

The J gene is TRBJ1-2, the V gene TRBV19; 7 bases fit TRBD1. The CDR3 extends over 12 amino acids. Germline-derived CDR1 and CDR2 are LNHDA and SQIVND (reference sequence). Trimming removed 5 bases from V and 4 bases from J; junction bases left unmatched: 1. CDR3: CASSGDSYGYTF. The CDR3 DNA follows: TGTGCCAGTAGTGGGGACAGCTATGGCTACACCTTC.

This chain joins TRBV9 and TRBJ1-1, with unresolved D. Germline CDR1 and CDR2: SGDLS and YYNGEE. V dropped 0 bases and J dropped 3 bases, with 15 bases sitting between them. This CDR3 spans 16 amino acids. The CDR3 nucleotides read TGTGCCAGCAGCGTAGCTACGGAGGGAGGATACACTGAAGCTTTCTTT. This codes for CASSVATEGGYTEAFF.

The rearrangement joins TRBV10-3 to TRBJ1-2, with 8 bases identical to TRBD1. The CDR3 loop spans 12 amino acids. V lost 8 bases, J lost 3 bases, and 2 bases stayed unmatched. CDR1 and CDR2 (germline): ENHRY, SYGVKD. The CDR3 DNA follows: TGTGCCATCGAGGACAGGGACTATGGCTACACCTTC. It specifies CAIEDRDYGYTF.

The CDR3 loop is CASRDSSYEQYV. The CDR3 region has the DNA TGTGCCAGCAGAGATAGCTCCTACGAGCAGTACGTC. The rearrangement links TRBV2 to TRBJ2-7, with D hard to call. V was cut by 6 bases and J by 0 bases, with 6 bases left in between. Germline V gives CDR1 SNHLY, CDR2 FYNNEI. This CDR3 has 12 amino acids.

The gene calls are TRBV12-5 and TRBJ2-7; 9 nucleotides line up with TRBD2. In germline, CDR1 is LGHNT, CDR2 FRNRAP. This CDR3 comprises 16 residues. The V segment lost 3 bases and the J segment 5 bases; nucleotides outside the gene matches: 11. CDR3 residues: CASGFGPCGGVHEQYV. The CDR3 DNA follows: TGTGCTAGTGGTTTTGGGCCATGCGGGGGGGTCCACGAGCAGTACGTC.

The gene calls are TRBV29-1 and TRBJ1-2; D uncertain. The germline V gene has CDR1 SQVTM and CDR2 ANQGSEA. The V gene lost 1 base and the J gene lost 2 bases, with 11 bases spanning the gap. The CDR3 extends over 14 amino acids. CDR3 sequence (DNA): TGCAGCGTTGAAGTCCGGGATGGGAACTATGGCTACACCTTC. Translating it yields CSVEVRDGNYGYTF.

The chain combines TRBV5-4 with TRBJ1-4; 7 bases are a match to TRBD1. J lost 3 bases, V lost 4 bases, and 3 bases had no gene match. CDR1 and CDR2 (germline): SGHNT, YYREEE (reference sequence). CDR3 size: 14 residues. CDR3: CASSQDRSNEKLFF. The CDR3 nucleotides read TGTGCCAGCAGCCAGGACAGGTCTAATGAAAAACTGTTTTTT.

The chain joins TRBV9 to TRBJ1-2, with 10 bases fitting TRBD1. The length of the CDR3 is 14 residues. The V and J ends lost 3 bases and 4 bases, in that order; junction bases with no gene match: 3. CDR1 is SGDLS and CDR2 is YYNGEE in the germline V gene. CDR3 sequence: CASSADRGAYGYTF. The CDR3 region has the DNA TGTGCCAGCAGCGCGGACAGGGGGGCCTATGGCTACACCTTC.

The rearrangement uses TRBV28 and TRBJ1-1; possibly TRBD1 for D (5 bases). Trimming removed 5 bases from V and 7 bases from J, with 14 bases in between. This CDR3 comprises 13 residues. The V gene's germline CDR1 is MDHEN and CDR2 SYDVKM. Written as DNA, the CDR3 is TGTGCCAGCAGTGCGCGGGGTGACAGTGAAGCTTTCTTT. This codes for CASSARGDSEAFF. Together with reference TRBV28 and TRBJ1-1, the CDR3 gives the full variable domain: DVKVTQSSRYLVKRTGEKVFLECVQDMDHENMFWYRQDPGLGLRLIYFSYDVKMKEKGDIPEGYSVSREKKERFSLILESASTNQTSMYLCASSARGDSEAFFGQGTRLTVV.